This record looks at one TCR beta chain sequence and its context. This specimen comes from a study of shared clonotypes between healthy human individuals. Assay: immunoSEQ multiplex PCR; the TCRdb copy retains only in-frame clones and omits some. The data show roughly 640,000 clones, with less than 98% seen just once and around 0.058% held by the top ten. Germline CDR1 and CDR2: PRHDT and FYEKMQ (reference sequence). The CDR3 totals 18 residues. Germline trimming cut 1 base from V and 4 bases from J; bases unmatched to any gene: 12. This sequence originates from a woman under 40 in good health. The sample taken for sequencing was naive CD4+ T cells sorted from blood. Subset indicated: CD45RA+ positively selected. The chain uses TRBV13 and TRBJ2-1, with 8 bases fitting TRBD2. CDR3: CASSLARRSGSGYNEQFF. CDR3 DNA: TGTGCCAGCAGCTTAGCAAGAAGGAGCGGGAGCGGATACAATGAGCAGTTCTTC.